One and the same sample provided the 26 T cell receptor beta chains below, sequenced in a study of shared clonotypes between healthy human individuals. Naive-designated CD8 cells lacked CD45RO, were positively enriched for CCR7, and omitted terminally differentiated effector memory CD45RA+ cells. Profiling relied on immunoSEQ multiplex PCR, and the TCRdb table lists in-frame clones only, not all of them. The table includes around 560,000 clones, approximately 95% detected once. The sequenced sample consisted of naive CD8+ T cells sorted from blood. These TCRs come from a woman aged 25 to 39 in good health.

V gene TRBV4-1 combines with J gene TRBJ1-4, with D unclear. V shed 0 bases and J shed 0 bases, with 8 bases lying between them. CDR1 and CDR2 from the germline V gene are MGHRA and YSYEKL. CDR3 length: 16 amino acids. The CDR3 coding sequence is TGCGCCAGCAGCCAAGATCTGGAAGCAACTAATGAAAAACTGTTTTTT. Amino acid sequence: CASSQDLEATNEKLFF.

CDR3 nucleotides: TGTGCCAGCAGTTTAGACTGGGGAGGGTCCGGGGAGCTGTTTTTT. Encoded protein: CASSLDWGGSGELFF. The gene calls are TRBV27 and TRBJ2-2; TRBD2 agrees at 7 bases. Germline values: CDR1 MNHEY, CDR2 SMNVEV (reference sequence). The CDR3 extends over 15 amino acids. Trimming took 2 bases from V and 6 from J; bases not matched to a gene: 6.

In DNA form, the CDR3 reads TGCGCCAGCAATAACCCGGGACTAGCGGGGATCTCCACAGATACGCAGTATTTT. Its protein is CASNNPGLAGISTDTQYF. V and J are TRBV10-2 and TRBJ2-3; TRBD2 aligns across 13 bases. There are 18 residues in the CDR3. Germline V gene sequence: CDR1 WSHSY, CDR2 SAAADI. V dropped 7 bases and J dropped 2; count of bases not matched to a gene: 12.

The genes are TRBV27 and TRBJ2-7; 11 bases are shared with TRBD2. The V gene end was trimmed by 5 bases and the J gene end by 1 base; junction bases not matched to a gene: 1. From germline, CDR1 is MNHEY and CDR2 SMNVEV (reference sequence). The CDR3 spans 14 residues. This CDR3 reads CASSVAGGSYEQYF. CDR3 DNA sequence: TGTGCCAGCAGTGTAGCGGGAGGGTCCTACGAGCAGTACTTC.

The CDR3: CASSQGPGVYGYTF. The CDR3, as DNA: TGCGCCAGCAGCCAAGGTCCGGGGGTCTATGGCTACACCTTC. The V gene is TRBV4-1, the J gene TRBJ1-2; possible D gene TRBD1, 5 bases. V was clipped by 1 base and J by 4 bases, with 10 bases between them. The germline V gene encodes CDR1 MGHRA and CDR2 YSYEKL. The CDR3 length is 14 residues.

The V call is TRBV27, the J call TRBJ2-7, with no clear D. This CDR3 region has 13 residues. The germline V gene encodes CDR1 MNHEY and CDR2 SMNVEV (reference sequence). V lost 4 bases to trimming and J lost 5 bases, with 12 bases between them. The CDR3 DNA reads as TGTGCCAGCAGTTCCCCCACCTGGAACGAGCAGTACTTC. Translation: CASSSPTWNEQYF.

The rearrangement links TRBV10-1 to TRBJ2-5, with D uncertain. The closer fit of TRBJ2-7 to the DNA end suggests the J call may be wrong. Per the germline V gene, CDR1 is WNHNN and CDR2 is SYGVQD (reference sequence). The CDR3 runs to 13 residues. This CDR3 reads CASSEGLTYEQYF. DNA for the CDR3: TGCGCCAGCAGTGAGGGTCTCACCTACGAGCAGTACTTC.

The chain employs TRBV28 and TRBJ1-5, with D possibly matching TRBD1 (6 bases). The germline V gene has CDR1 MDHEN and CDR2 SYDVKM. The V gene lost 6 bases and the J gene lost 2 bases, with 14 bases spanning the gap. The CDR3 is made up of 15 amino acids. In DNA, the CDR3 is TGTGCCAGCAGAGAACAGGGAAAGCGCAATCAGCCCCAGCATTTT. Protein: CASREQGKRNQPQHF.

The gene calls are TRBV7-8 and TRBJ1-1; possibly TRBD1 for D (5 bases). From germline, CDR1 is SGHVS and CDR2 FQNEAQ. The V end was cut by 5 bases, the J end by 5 bases, with 12 bases between. The CDR3 consists of 13 residues. This chain's CDR3 is CASSVTGGTEAFF. The CDR3 coding sequence is TGTGCCAGCAGCGTAACCGGGGGAACTGAAGCTTTCTTT.

This chain links TRBV5-8 with TRBJ1-5; no firm D call. The CDR3 runs to 8 residues. Deletions cut 4 bases from V and 16 bases from J, with 6 bases between. CDR1 is SGHTS and CDR2 is YDEGEE in the germline V gene. DNA for the CDR3: TGTGCCAGCAGCCCGAACCATTTT. Translating it yields CASSPNHF.

CDR3: CASSLDRTDQETQYF. CDR3 DNA sequence: TGTGCCAGCAGTTTGGACAGGACAGACCAAGAGACCCAGTACTTC. The gene calls are TRBV28 and TRBJ2-5, with 7 bases aligning to TRBD1. V lost 3 bases and J lost 0; bases outside the gene matches: 4. Germline V gives CDR1 MDHEN, CDR2 SYDVKM. The CDR3 is 15 residues long.

The J gene is TRBJ2-5, the V gene TRBV7-9; tentatively, D is TRBD1 (5 bases). The J call is uncertain, as TRBJ2-7 better fits the DNA end. This CDR3 comprises 15 residues. Germline V gives CDR1 SEHNR, CDR2 FQNEAQ (reference sequence). This CDR3 is CASSLASGIDYEQYF. Here the CDR3 DNA reads TGTGCCAGCAGCTTAGCGTCAGGGATCGACTACGAGCAGTACTTC.

The V and J genes are TRBV2 and TRBJ2-7, with 10 bases matching TRBD2. The ends lost 2 bases at V and 5 bases at J; junction bases unmatched: 9. The CDR3 contains 16 residues. CDR1 is SNHLY and CDR2 is FYNNEI in the germline V gene. The chain's CDR3 is CASSELGPSGSHEQYF. CDR3 DNA: TGTGCCAGCAGTGAATTGGGGCCTAGCGGGAGTCACGAGCAGTACTTC.

This clone occurred once. The V gene is TRBV30, the J gene TRBJ2-7, with D possibly being TRBD2 (5 bases). Germline V lookup: CDR1 GTSNPN, CDR2 SVGIG (reference sequence). V lost 2 bases to trimming and J lost 5 bases, with 13 bases between them. CDR3 length: 13 amino acids. DNA of the CDR3: TGTGCCTGGAGTTACGGGATAGGAGACGAGCAGTACTTC. It specifies CAWSYGIGDEQYF.

The genes are TRBV28 and TRBJ2-7; the D gene is possibly TRBD2 (6 bases). CDR1 and CDR2 from the germline V gene are MDHEN and SYDVKM. With 5 bases removed from V and 2 bases from J, the gap between germline ends came to 13 bases. The CDR3 runs 14 residues. CDR3 loop: CASSPVGSPYEQYF. For the CDR3, the DNA is TGTGCCAGCAGTCCCGTCGGGAGCCCCTACGAGCAGTACTTC.

This clone came up once. This chain connects TRBV28 to TRBJ2-1, with 8 nucleotides matching TRBD2. This CDR3 is built from 21 residues. Per the germline V gene, CDR1 is MDHEN and CDR2 is SYDVKM. With V trimmed by 5 bases and J by 1 base, 22 bases remained unmatched. The CDR3 loop reads CASSLALTSAIPRGSYNEQFF. The CDR3, as DNA: TGTGCCAGCAGTCTTGCACTGACTAGCGCAATACCACGGGGGTCCTACAATGAGCAGTTCTTC.

The chain recombines TRBV19 with TRBJ1-1, with unresolved D. This CDR3 comprises 15 residues. Germline V lookup: CDR1 LNHDA, CDR2 SQIVND (reference sequence). With 1 base removed from V and 4 bases from J, the gap between germline ends came to 13 bases. CDR3 protein: CASSIAPGRATEAFF. The CDR3 bases are TGTGCCAGTAGTATAGCCCCAGGAAGGGCCACTGAAGCTTTCTTT.

This rearrangement joins TRBV5-1 to TRBJ2-7; the D gene could be TRBD1 or TRBD2 (6 bases each). Between the trimmed V and J ends, which lost 3 bases and 4 bases, there was a span of 14 bases. The CDR3 runs to 14 residues. Per germline, CDR1 SGHRS and CDR2 YFSETQ. CDR3 loop: CASSYWVGGYEQYF. CDR3 coding DNA: TGCGCCAGCAGCTATTGGGTAGGGGGGTACGAGCAGTACTTC.

The CDR3 DNA is TGTGCCAGTACCCAGTCCCTGGTGTTCGAGCAGTACTTC. This translates into CASTQSLVFEQYF. V is TRBV19 and J is TRBJ2-7; D not certain. Trimming cost V 7 bases and J 6 bases, with 16 bases left between them. The length of the CDR3 is 13 residues. Germline V gene sequence: CDR1 LNHDA, CDR2 SQIVND (reference sequence).

For the CDR3, the DNA is TGTGCCAGCAGTACCAACAGGGAGGAGAACACTGAAGCTTTCTTT. Its protein is CASSTNREENTEAFF. The chain employs TRBV28 and TRBJ1-1, with a possible D match to TRBD1 (6 bases). V lost 5 bases and J lost 1, with 14 bases in between. CDR3 size: 15 residues. CDR1 and CDR2 from the germline V gene are MDHEN and SYDVKM.

The chain links TRBV7-9 to TRBJ2-1; the D is unclear. This CDR3 contains 12 residues. The germline V gene has CDR1 SEHNR and CDR2 FQNEAQ (reference sequence). V lost 4 bases and J 7 bases, leaving 8 bases between the germline ends. The CDR3 spells CASSSLGNEQFF. For the CDR3, the DNA is TGTGCCAGCAGCTCCCTCGGGAATGAGCAGTTCTTC.

V usage is TRBV28 and J usage is TRBJ2-7; D is possibly TRBD1 (6 bases). Deletions cut 5 bases from V and 3 bases from J, with 17 bases between. The germline CDR1 and CDR2 sequences are MDHEN and SYDVKM. The CDR3 sequence is 15 residues long. The CDR3 DNA reads TGTGCCAGCAGTCGATCCAGGGGTATACGCTACGAGCAGTACTTC. Encoded protein: CASSRSRGIRYEQYF.

The V and J genes are TRBV29-1 and TRBJ2-5; D gene ambiguous. Germline V gives CDR1 SQVTM, CDR2 ANQGSEA. Trimming shortened V by 4 bases and J by 1 base, and 13 bases separated the two germline ends. CDR3 length: 14 amino acids. The CDR3 sequence: CSVGVGSLQETQYF. CDR3 sequence (DNA): TGCAGCGTTGGGGTCGGCTCTCTCCAAGAGACCCAGTACTTC.

The chain carries TRBV7-2 and TRBJ2-1; the D gene is possibly TRBD1 (5 bases). V lost 3 bases and J lost 0, with 9 bases in between. The CDR3 extends over 15 amino acids. The germline V gene encodes CDR1 SGHTA and CDR2 FQGNSA. This CDR3 reads CASSFQGGSYNEQFF. CDR3 in DNA: TGTGCCAGCAGCTTTCAGGGTGGCTCCTACAATGAGCAGTTCTTC.

The J gene is TRBJ2-7, the V gene TRBV19; D might be TRBD2 (5 bases). This CDR3 spans 17 amino acids. Germline CDR1 LNHDA, CDR2 SQIVND (reference sequence). V lost 5 bases and J 0 bases, leaving 20 bases between the germline ends. This chain's CDR3 is CASSLQTARVASYEQYF. The CDR3 bases are TGTGCCAGTAGTCTTCAAACGGCGAGGGTTGCCTCCTACGAGCAGTACTTC.

This chain joins TRBV13 and TRBJ1-1; 9 bases are a match to TRBD1. The CDR3 length is 18 residues. Trimming removed 5 bases from V and 7 bases from J; junction bases left unmatched: 20. Germline-derived CDR1 and CDR2 are PRHDT and FYEKMQ (reference sequence). The CDR3 loop reads CASSPELRQFGTGLEAFF. CDR3 DNA: TGTGCCAGCAGCCCGGAGCTTAGGCAGTTCGGGACAGGGCTTGAAGCTTTCTTT.